Detailed here is one T cell receptor beta chain. V shed 7 bases and J 9 bases; nucleotides not matched to a gene: 13. CDR1 is MNHNY and CDR2 is SVGAGI in the germline V gene (reference sequence). The CDR3 runs 15 residues. This sample is drawn from a study of cytomegalovirus exposure and HLA in healthy donors. The assay was immunoSEQ multiplex PCR, and TCRdb's table has in-frame clones only and misses some. The table lists about 360,000 clones, 86% of them singletons. This rearrangement joins TRBV6-6 to TRBJ2-3; TRBD2 aligns across 10 bases. The origin of this receptor is a woman in her late teens or twenties in good health and CMV-seronegative. Sequenced: PBMCs. The CDR3 DNA reads TGTGCCAGCAACCAAGGGGCTAGCGGGAGTCAAACGCAGTATTTT. This codes for CASNQGASGSQTQYF.